A selection of T cell receptor beta chains follows, all from one sample in a study of CD8+CD57+ T cells in acquired aplastic anemia. TCRdb passed the reads through MiXCR, listing each CDR3 protein once. The sample carries around 200,000 distinct CDR3 sequences, approximately 48% recorded once. Sample: sorted CD4+, CD8+, or CD8+CD57+ T cells (not recorded which) from PBMCs. All receptors come from a human donor with aplastic anemia. The CDR3 runs from the conserved cysteine through the conserved F or W. A D gene is named only where the DNA matches it firmly. A clone size is listed for some rows: how often the clone was seen (once, few, many), or a class if it is expanded.

clone_size	j_call	d_call	v_call	cdr3_aa	cdr3_nt
few	TRBJ2-3	NA	TRBV10-1	CASMMQGRDTQYF	TGCGCCAGCATGATGCAGGGGCGAGATACGCAGTATTTT
NA	TRBJ2-7	NA	TRBV2	CASSVRQGGIYEQYF	TGTGCCAGCAGTGTTAGACAGGGCGGGATTTACGAGCAGTACTTC
NA	TRBJ2-3	NA	TRBV18	CASSAAAGTDTQYF	TGTGCCAGCTCCGCTGCGGCAGGCACAGATACGCAGTATTTT
NA	TRBJ2-3	NA	TRBV11-2	CASSLGASGTDTQYF	TGTGCCAGCAGCTTAGGAGCTAGCGGCACAGATACGCAGTATTTT
few	TRBJ1-4	NA	TRBV6-9	CASSYDSRNEKLFF	TGTGCCAGCAGTTATGACAGCCGTAATGAAAAACTGTTTTTT
many	TRBJ2-7	TRBD2	TRBV6-2/TRBV6-3	CASGTSFTYEQYF	TGTGCCAGCGGGACTAGCTTCACCTACGAGCAGTACTTC
NA	TRBJ2-1	NA	TRBV6-2/TRBV6-3	CASSSGRSYNEQFF	TGTGCCAGCAGTTCAGGGAGGTCTTACAATGAGCAGTTCTTC
many	TRBJ1-2	NA	TRBV2	CASSDYREGYTF	TGTGCCAGCAGTGATTACCGAGAAGGCTACACCTTC
few	TRBJ2-7	TRBD2	TRBV10-3	CAISDGSGSRYEQYF	TGTGCCATCAGTGACGGTAGCGGGAGCCGATACGAGCAGTACTTC
NA	TRBJ2-3	TRBD2	TRBV7-4	CASSFLPGGADTQYF	TGTGCCAGCAGCTTTCTTCCGGGAGGTGCAGATACGCAGTATTTT
NA	TRBJ2-5	TRBD2	TRBV7-3	CASSLGTSGGATQYF	TGTGCCAGCAGCCTCGGGACTAGCGGGGGGGCGACCCAGTACTTC
many	TRBJ2-7	NA	TRBV4-1	CASSQEMARSSYEQYF	TGCGCCAGCAGCCAAGAAATGGCGCGTAGCTCCTACGAGCAGTACTTC
NA	TRBJ2-7	NA	TRBV24-1	CATSEGPTYEQYF	TGTGCCACCAGTGAGGGTCCCACTTACGAGCAGTACTTC
NA	TRBJ2-7	TRBD1	TRBV5-1	CASSLVGQGTDEQYF	TGCGCCAGCAGCTTGGTAGGACAGGGGACGGACGAGCAGTACTTC
NA	TRBJ1-5	NA	TRBV27	CASGLSYMGQPQHF	TGTGCCAGCGGTTTATCTTATATGGGTCAGCCCCAGCATTTT
NA	TRBJ2-3	TRBD2	TRBV20-1	CSARTSGSRTDTQYF	TGCAGTGCTAGGACTAGCGGGAGTAGGACAGATACGCAGTATTTT
NA	TRBJ2-3	NA	TRBV12-3/TRBV12-4	CASSFYGGPTDTQYF	TGTGCCAGCAGTTTTTATGGGGGCCCCACAGATACGCAGTATTTT
NA	TRBJ1-1	NA	TRBV7-8	CASSFLGGGTEAFF	TGTGCCAGCAGCTTTCTAGGGGGAGGCACTGAAGCTTTCTTT
NA	TRBJ1-1	NA	TRBV6-1	CASSEVAVGVESDTEAFF	TGTGCCAGCAGTGAAGTAGCGGTGGGGGTAGAGTCGGACACTGAAGCTTTCTTT
NA	TRBJ1-6	TRBD1	TRBV5-1	CASSSGQGAASPLHF	TGCGCCAGCAGCTCGGGACAGGGGGCGGCTTCACCCCTCCACTTT
NA	TRBJ1-2	NA	TRBV10-3	CAISEGQIYGYIF	TGTGCCATCAGTGAAGGGCAGATATATGGCTACATCTTC
many	TRBJ2-1	NA	TRBV12-3/TRBV12-4	CASSHPKNEQFF	TGTGCCAGCAGCCACCCTAAGAATGAGCAGTTCTTC
many	TRBJ1-6	NA	TRBV7-6	CASSLAAGGHSPLHF	TGTGCCAGCAGCTTAGCAGCGGGTGGGCATTCACCCCTCCACTTT
NA	TRBJ1-1	NA	TRBV19	CASSIDSLNTEAFF	TGTGCCAGTAGTATCGACAGCTTAAACACTGAAGCTTTCTTT
NA	TRBJ1-6	NA	TRBV7-9	CASSYGAGSPLHF	TGTGCCAGCAGCTACGGGGCGGGTTCACCCCTCCACTTT
NA	TRBJ1-2	NA	TRBV19	CASSALTGWGYGYTF	TGTGCCAGTAGTGCGCTGACAGGCTGGGGCTATGGCTACACCTTC